This T cell receptor beta chain was found in a study of blood T cell repertoires in COVID-19. Background on the study: Acute and convalescent COVID-19 specimens originated in the United States, Italy and Spain. PBMCs, B-cell-depleted T cells, or T cells provided the cDNA or gDNA that made up the material.

Germline V gives CDR1 MDHEN, CDR2 SYDVKM. The V and J ends lost 2 bases and 4 bases respectively, with 17 bases between them. The CDR3 is 16 amino acids. Per the authors' pipeline: Nucleated cell counts were estimated from reference gene primer amplification. This table comes from immunoSEQ multiplex PCR, and its TCRdb copy is limited to in-frame clones, with some not included. V, J and clone size were drawn from that table, and D and trimming were deduced from the DNA. The sample holds 150,000 to 200,000 clones, 70% to 90% seen once. Specimen: peripheral blood. The chain uses TRBV28 and TRBJ1-2, with a possible D match to TRBD1 (5 bases). This clonotype was sampled from a man aged 18 to 35 with acute or convalescent COVID-19. The CDR3 nucleotides read TGTGCCAGCAGTTTAAGAGCCCTCCGGGGGAGCTATGGCTACACCTTC. It yields the protein CASSLRALRGSYGYTF.